A selection of T cell receptor beta chains follows, all from one sample in a study of T cell responses to AZD1222 COVID-19 vaccine. This table comes from immunoSEQ multiplex PCR, and its TCRdb copy is limited to in-frame clones, with some not included. The sample lists 120,000 or so clones, about 90% seen once, with 8.5% to 10% in the top ten. Sequences were derived from peripheral blood, sampled on day 0 of AZD1222 vaccination. The receptors here all came from an adult in good health. CDR3s include the opening cysteine and the closing phenylalanine or tryptophan. The D gene is left open where the match is weak. Where a row states a size, it is once, few, many or the class of an expanded clone; other rows omit it.

len	v_gene	j_gene	d_gene	abundance	CDR3nt	CDR3aa
13	TRBV5-6	TRBJ1-1	NA	NA	TGTGCCAGCAGCATCGGACAGAACACTGAAGCTTTCTTT	CASSIGQNTEAFF
11	TRBV2	TRBJ1-1	NA	NA	TGTGCCAGCAGGACATACACTGAAGCTTTCTTT	CASRTYTEAFF
12	TRBV28	TRBJ2-1	NA	NA	TGTGCCAGCAGTTTGGTAGTTAGTGAGCAGTTCTTC	CASSLVVSEQFF
17	TRBV7-9	TRBJ1-2	NA	NA	TGTGCCAGCAGCTTAGTAGGAGCAGACCCCTGGGTCGGAGGCTACACCTTC	CASSLVGADPWVGGYTF
15	TRBV19	TRBJ2-2	TRBD2	once	TGTGCCAGTAGTATATTGGGAGGGTTGGCCGGGGAGCTGTTTTTT	CASSILGGLAGELFF
16	TRBV10-1	TRBJ1-1	NA	NA	TGCGCCAGCAGTCCCCGACCGGTCGAGATGAACACTGAAGCTTTCTTT	CASSPRPVEMNTEAFF
13	TRBV19	TRBJ2-7	NA	few	TGTGCCAGTAGCAGGGGCCCCTCCTACGAGCAGTACTTC	CASSRGPSYEQYF
15	TRBV6-5	TRBJ1-1	NA	NA	TGTGCCAGCAGCCGGGACGGAATTATGAACACTGAAGCTTTCTTT	CASSRDGIMNTEAFF
12	TRBV10-3	TRBJ1-2	NA	NA	TGTGCCATCAGTGAGGACGGCTATGGCTACACCTTC	CAISEDGYGYTF
13	TRBV30	TRBJ1-3	NA	NA	TGTGCCTGGAACCAGGGGCCTGGAAACACCATATATTTT	CAWNQGPGNTIYF
13	TRBV11-2	TRBJ2-7	TRBD1	NA	TGTGCCAGCATCCGGGACAGGGGCGACGAGCAGTACTTC	CASIRDRGDEQYF
16	TRBV5-6	TRBJ2-2	TRBD1	NA	TGTGCCAGCAGCAACCAAAAACAGGGGGCGGGCGGGGAGCTGTTTTTT	CASSNQKQGAGGELFF
13	TRBV21-1	TRBJ2-3	NA	once	TGTGCCAGCAGCCCGCGGGGGGTGGATACGCAGTATTTT	CASSPRGVDTQYF
16	TRBV28	TRBJ2-2	NA	NA	TGTGCCAGCAGTCCGACAGGGAGGGGTATGACCGGGGAGCTGTTTTTT	CASSPTGRGMTGELFF
13	TRBV15	TRBJ2-6	NA	NA	TGTGCCACCAGCACTCACGGGGCCAACGTCCTGACTTTC	CATSTHGANVLTF
13	TRBV7-3	TRBJ2-1	NA	once	TGTGCCAGCAGCTCGTTGATCGACAATGAGCAGTTCTTC	CASSSLIDNEQFF
14	TRBV7-2	TRBJ2-3	NA	NA	TGTGCCAGCAGCCCGACTAGTTCCACAGATACGCAGTATTTT	CASSPTSSTDTQYF
16	TRBV27	TRBJ1-2	NA	NA	TGTGCCAGTTTTGGACACACGGTTCAACTTAACTATGGCTACACCTTC	CASFGHTVQLNYGYTF
18	TRBV6-6	TRBJ1-1	TRBD1	NA	TGTGCCAGCAGTCCTCCGGGACAGGGGGAATTAATGGACTCTGAAGCTTTCTTT	CASSPPGQGELMDSEAFF
15	TRBV28	TRBJ1-1	TRBD1	few	TGTGCCAGCAGTCCGCGGACAGGGCTGAACACTGAAGCTTTCTTT	CASSPRTGLNTEAFF
14	TRBV19	TRBJ2-2	TRBD1	few	TGTGCCACCTTCGACAGGGGGCACACCGGGGAGCTGTTTTTT	CATFDRGHTGELFF
14	TRBV6-1	TRBJ1-6	NA	NA	TGTGCCAGCAGTGAAGGGGGGACGGCTTCACCCCTCCACTTT	CASSEGGTASPLHF